Listed below are T cell receptor beta chains from one sample, sequenced in a study of naive and memory T cell subsets. TCRdb re-called the UMI-ligation and nested PCR reads with MiXCR, one entry per CDR3 protein. The table shows around 93,000 distinct CDR3 sequences, with approximately 11% occurring only once. Sequenced: naive CD4+ T cells from blood. The receptors here all came from a human donor in good health. The CDR3 runs from the conserved cysteine through the conserved F or W. D genes are given only for firm matches. Expanded clones get a size class; other rows say once, few or many, or leave the size out.

v_call	j_call	cdr3_length	d_call	clone_size	cdr3_nt	cdr3_aa
TRBV12-3/TRBV12-4	TRBJ2-1	15	TRBD1	many	TGTGCCAGCAGCCAGGGACAGGGGGCCTACAATGAGCAGTTCTTC	CASSQGQGAYNEQFF
TRBV24-1	TRBJ2-2	17	-	few	TGTGCCACCAGTCCCAGATCAGGGGGACTATACACCGGGGAGCTGTTTTTT	CATSPRSGGLYTGELFF
TRBV6-2/TRBV6-3	TRBJ2-5	16	TRBD2	-	TGTGCCAGCAGCCCATATCTAGCGGGAGGCGTTCAGACCCAGTACTTC	CASSPYLAGGVQTQYF
TRBV29-1	TRBJ2-7	15	-	-	TGCAGCGTTGGGGGTGGAGCAGAAAGCTCCTACGAGCAGTACTTC	CSVGGGAESSYEQYF
TRBV20-1	TRBJ1-2	12	-	-	TGCAGTGCTAGAGACAGGGCCGAGAGCTACACCTTC	CSARDRAESYTF
TRBV29-1	TRBJ1-5	13	-	-	TGCAGCGTCCGCGGGGGGAGCAATCAGCCCCAGCATTTT	CSVRGGSNQPQHF
TRBV12-3/TRBV12-4	TRBJ1-5	15	-	-	TGTGCCAGCAGTCTCCGGGGTGGAAGCAATCAGCCCCAGCATTTT	CASSLRGGSNQPQHF
TRBV24-1	TRBJ2-3	12	-	once	TGTGCCACCAGTGTTGCGGGATCTACGCAGTATTTT	CATSVAGSTQYF
TRBV11-3	TRBJ2-7	13	-	-	TGTGCCAGCAGCTTAGTTCGGGGTTTGAAGCAGTACTTC	CASSLVRGLKQYF
TRBV12-3/TRBV12-4	TRBJ2-2	17	TRBD2	-	TGTGCCAGCAACTCCGGGAGGGGTGTGGAGCTTACCGGGGAGCTGTTTTTT	CASNSGRGVELTGELFF
TRBV6-1	TRBJ1-1	16	TRBD1	-	TGTGCCAGCAGTGATCCGCCAGGGGGCTTAACCACTGAAGCTTTCTTT	CASSDPPGGLTTEAFF
TRBV7-3	TRBJ1-1	13	-	many	TGTGCCAGCAGCTTAGGCAGCTCCACTGAAGCTTTCTTT	CASSLGSSTEAFF
TRBV7-9	TRBJ2-1	13	-	many	TGTGCCAGCAGCTTCACGCCGGACAATGAGCAGTTCTTC	CASSFTPDNEQFF
TRBV6-2/TRBV6-3	TRBJ2-1	15	TRBD1	few	TGTGCCAGCAGTCAATTCCTGACAGGGTCCAATGAGCAGTTCTTC	CASSQFLTGSNEQFF
TRBV9	TRBJ1-1	14	-	few	TGTGCCAGCAGCGTAGTCTCGGACGTCACTGAAGCTTTCTTT	CASSVVSDVTEAFF
TRBV6-2/TRBV6-3	TRBJ2-3	18	-	-	TGTGCCAGCAGTTACTCTATATCGAGGGTTACTAGCACAGATACGCAGTATTTT	CASSYSISRVTSTDTQYF
TRBV6-2/TRBV6-3	TRBJ2-3	15	-	many	TGTGCCAGCGGCCGCGGGGTCCTGTCGACAGATACGCAGTATTTT	CASGRGVLSTDTQYF
TRBV5-4	TRBJ2-3	14	-	-	TGTGCCAGCCGCGCGGCGCTGAGCGCAGATACGCAGTATTTT	CASRAALSADTQYF
TRBV5-1	TRBJ2-3	13	-	many	TGCGCCAGCAGCTTGTCTCTCGAAGATACGCAGTATTTT	CASSLSLEDTQYF
TRBV6-2/TRBV6-3	TRBJ1-2	14	-	few	TGTGCCAGCAGTTACGGACAGAGTAACTATGGCTACACCTTC	CASSYGQSNYGYTF
TRBV7-9	TRBJ1-2	13	-	few	TGTGCCAGCAGCCTTCCGGCGGGGGGTGGCTACACCTTC	CASSLPAGGGYTF
TRBV7-2	TRBJ2-5	18	TRBD1	-	TGTGCCAGCAGCAACGGAGTTCTCCGGGACAGCATCCAAGAGACCCAGTACTTC	CASSNGVLRDSIQETQYF
TRBV7-2	TRBJ1-6	18	-	few	TGTGCCAGCAGCTCCAGGCTTAGCATTACAGGGCTTAATTCACCCCTCCACTTT	CASSSRLSITGLNSPLHF
TRBV19	TRBJ2-7	14	-	few	TGTGCCACTAGGACCGATCGGGAGCATGGCGAGCAGTACTTC	CATRTDREHGEQYF
TRBV20-1	TRBJ2-2	16	TRBD2	few	TGCAGTGCCCGACCCCGACTAGCAGAGAACACCGGGGAGCTGTTTTTT	CSARPRLAENTGELFF
TRBV7-3	TRBJ2-3	16	TRBD2	-	TGTGCCAGCAGCTTAATGGTTAGCGGGAGCACAGATACGCAGTATTTT	CASSLMVSGSTDTQYF
TRBV10-3	TRBJ2-5	17	-	many	TGTGCCATCAGGCTTAAGGGACTTGCCTTATACCAAGAGACCCAGTACTTC	CAIRLKGLALYQETQYF
TRBV7-2	TRBJ2-7	17	TRBD2	few	TGTGCCAGCAGCTTAGGGGGTCTAGCGGGAGGCCCCTACGAGCAGTACTTC	CASSLGGLAGGPYEQYF
TRBV7-3	TRBJ2-6	23	TRBD2	-	TGTGCCAGCAGCATCCCGCGGCCGGGACTAGCGGGAGGGATAAGCTCTGGGGCCAACGTCCTGACTTTC	CASSIPRPGLAGGISSGANVLTF
TRBV18	TRBJ2-5	17	-	few	TGTGCCAGCTCACCCCCTCGTCGCCAGGGATTCCAAGAGACCCAGTACTTC	CASSPPRRQGFQETQYF
TRBV29-1	TRBJ1-1	13	-	-	TGCATCATAAACGACAGGCTGAACACTGAAGCTTTCTTT	CIINDRLNTEAFF
TRBV11-3	TRBJ2-3	17	TRBD2	-	TGTGCCAGCAGCCCAGTGACTAGCGGGAGATCGGTAGATACGCAGTATTTT	CASSPVTSGRSVDTQYF
TRBV7-9	TRBJ1-1	14	-	-	TGTGCCAGCAGTCCCGCGCGGGGGCAGGTTGAAGCTTTCTTT	CASSPARGQVEAFF
TRBV6-2/TRBV6-3	TRBJ2-7	13	-	few	TGTGCCAGCAGTTATGAATTGGGGTACGAGCAGTACTTC	CASSYELGYEQYF
TRBV20-1	TRBJ2-7	13	-	-	TGCAGGGGTAATCCGGGACCGTGCTTCGAGCAGTACTTC	CRGNPGPCFEQYF
TRBV12-3/TRBV12-4	TRBJ1-5	14	TRBD1	few	TGTGCCAGCAGTACAGGGGTCGTCGGACAGCCCCAGCATTTT	CASSTGVVGQPQHF
TRBV3-1	TRBJ1-1	14	-	few	TGTGCCAGCAGCCAAGTTCGGGGAGGGTCTGAAGCTTTCTTT	CASSQVRGGSEAFF
TRBV7-2	TRBJ2-2	14	-	-	TGTGCCAGCAGCTTAGAGGCCCGAACCGGGGAGCTGTTTTTT	CASSLEARTGELFF
TRBV6-2/TRBV6-3	TRBJ1-6	14	-	few	TGTGCCAGCAGTTACCAGGCGCATAATTCACCCCTCCACTTT	CASSYQAHNSPLHF
TRBV4-3	TRBJ1-5	16	-	-	TGCGCCAGCAGCCAAGAATTCTCCCCCGCTGGTCAGCCCCAGCATTTT	CASSQEFSPAGQPQHF
TRBV12-3/TRBV12-4	TRBJ2-7	14	-	-	TGTGCCAGCAGTTTCATCGGAACTCCCTACGAGCAGTACTTC	CASSFIGTPYEQYF
TRBV7-8	TRBJ2-1	18	TRBD2	many	TGTGCCAGCAGCCTGTGGACAGGGATTACGTCTAGCGGGGGGGCCCGGTTCTTC	CASSLWTGITSSGGARFF
TRBV7-2	TRBJ2-1	18	TRBD2	-	TGTGCCAGCAGCTTCTTGGGTCGGACTAGCGGGGGAAACAATGAGCAGTTCTTC	CASSFLGRTSGGNNEQFF
TRBV20-1	TRBJ2-3	15	TRBD2	medium-sized	TGCAGTGCTGGGGGGAGGGGAGGAGGCACAGATACGCAGTATTTT	CSAGGRGGGTDTQYF
TRBV5-1	TRBJ1-4	18	TRBD1	few	TGCGCCAGCAGCCGAACTTTAGAGTGGGACAGAGACAATGAAAAACTGTTTTTT	CASSRTLEWDRDNEKLFF
TRBV6-1	TRBJ1-5	11	-	few	TGTGCCAGCAGTGAAGGGCCGCCCCAGCATTTT	CASSEGPPQHF
TRBV11-3	TRBJ2-7	11	-	few	TGTGCCAGCGGACCGGACTACGAGCAGTACTTC	CASGPDYEQYF
TRBV11-1	TRBJ1-1	14	-	many	TGTGCCAGCAGCTTATCGGGGCGGGTCACTGAAGCTTTCTTT	CASSLSGRVTEAFF
TRBV13	TRBJ2-3	16	-	-	TGTGCCAGCAGCCCAGACTCGGGGAAGAGGGCTAATACGCAGTATTTT	CASSPDSGKRANTQYF
TRBV6-2/TRBV6-3	TRBJ2-1	15	-	many	TGTGCCAGCAGTTACTCGAAGGTTGGGCGGAATGAGCAGTTCTTC	CASSYSKVGRNEQFF
TRBV20-1	TRBJ2-7	14	-	many	TGCAGTGCTAGCCCCCAACTAGCTTTCTACGAGCAGTACTTC	CSASPQLAFYEQYF
TRBV7-9	TRBJ1-2	13	-	few	TGTGCCAGCAGCCATAAGGGGGGAGATGGCTACACCTTC	CASSHKGGDGYTF
TRBV19	TRBJ1-1	13	-	-	TGTGCCAGCCGGGGGCAGTTGAACACTGAAGCTTTCTTT	CASRGQLNTEAFF
TRBV12-3/TRBV12-4	TRBJ1-6	13	-	-	TGTGCCAGCAGTAAGGACGGTGGTTCACCCCTCCACTTT	CASSKDGGSPLHF
TRBV3-1	TRBJ2-3	13	-	many	TGTGCCAGCAGCACCGACTACCCCGCTACGCAGTATTTT	CASSTDYPATQYF
TRBV11-3	TRBJ1-6	15	-	few	TGTGCCAGCAGCCCCGACCCGGGCCTAAATTCACCCCTCCACTTT	CASSPDPGLNSPLHF
TRBV11-2	TRBJ1-2	13	-	-	TGTGCCAGCAGCATGGACATGGCCTATGGCTACACCTTC	CASSMDMAYGYTF
TRBV12-3/TRBV12-4	TRBJ1-2	14	-	once	TGTGCCAGCAGTGGGGGGCAGGGAGTCTATGGCTACACCTTC	CASSGGQGVYGYTF
TRBV27	TRBJ2-3	14	-	many	TGTGCCAGCAATACTCGACGCGGCACAGATACGCAGTATTTT	CASNTRRGTDTQYF